Listed below are T cell receptor beta chains from one sample, sequenced in a study of cytomegalovirus exposure and HLA in healthy donors. This table comes from immunoSEQ multiplex PCR, and its TCRdb copy is limited to in-frame clones, with some not included. Here the sample spans some 200,000 clones, 76% being singletons. Input material: PBMCs. The source is a man between 18 and 35 years old in good health and CMV-seronegative. Each CDR3 is given with its conserved first and last residue. The D gene is left open where the match is weak. Size values are once, few and many counts, or a class for expanded clones, and some rows have none.

d_call: TRBD1; v_call: TRBV5-1; clone_size: few; j_call: TRBJ1-1; cdr3_nt: TGCGCCAGCAGCTCAACACCGGGACAGGGGGCGTTTGAAGCTTTCTTT; cdr3_aa: CASSSTPGQGAFEAFF
d_call: -; v_call: TRBV7-8; clone_size: -; j_call: TRBJ1-5; cdr3_nt: TGTGCCAGCAGCTTATACGGTAGCAATCAGCCCCAGCATTTT; cdr3_aa: CASSLYGSNQPQHF
d_call: -; v_call: TRBV6-5; clone_size: -; j_call: TRBJ2-7; cdr3_nt: TGTGCCAGCTCTTCCTCTAACGAGCAGTACTTC; cdr3_aa: CASSSSNEQYF
d_call: -; v_call: TRBV5-6; clone_size: -; j_call: TRBJ1-4; cdr3_nt: TGTGCCAGCAGTAGGGCTGGCAGGGTCAGTGAAAAACTGTTTTTT; cdr3_aa: CASSRAGRVSEKLFF
d_call: TRBD1; v_call: TRBV19; clone_size: -; j_call: TRBJ1-4; cdr3_nt: TGTGCCAGTAGTCCCGACAGGGGGCGAGATGAAAAACTGTTTTTT; cdr3_aa: CASSPDRGRDEKLFF
d_call: -; v_call: TRBV6-5; clone_size: -; j_call: TRBJ1-5; cdr3_nt: TGTGCCAGGGAAAGGGCGGGATATAGCAATCAGCCCCAGCATTTT; cdr3_aa: CARERAGYSNQPQHF
d_call: -; v_call: TRBV7-8; clone_size: -; j_call: TRBJ1-5; cdr3_nt: TGTGCCAGCAGCTTAGAGGCCGGGACAAATCAGCCCCAGCATTTT; cdr3_aa: CASSLEAGTNQPQHF
d_call: -; v_call: TRBV15; clone_size: -; j_call: TRBJ2-3; cdr3_nt: TGTGCCACCAGCAGTAGGATGTGGGAGGTTGCCGATACGCAGTATTTT; cdr3_aa: CATSSRMWEVADTQYF
d_call: -; v_call: TRBV30; clone_size: -; j_call: TRBJ2-5; cdr3_nt: TGTGCCGGTCGGGTGGGGGCCCAAGAGACCCAGTACTTC; cdr3_aa: CAGRVGAQETQYF
d_call: -; v_call: TRBV29-1; clone_size: once; j_call: TRBJ2-2; cdr3_nt: TGCAGACCCCTCAGGGCCGCAAACACCGGGGAGCTGTTTTTT; cdr3_aa: CRPLRAANTGELFF
d_call: -; v_call: TRBV20-1; clone_size: few; j_call: TRBJ1-5; cdr3_nt: TGCAGCCACAATCAGCCCCAGCATTTT; cdr3_aa: CSHNQPQHF
d_call: TRBD1; v_call: TRBV5-4; clone_size: -; j_call: TRBJ2-7; cdr3_nt: TGTGCCAGCAGCTTGCCGGGACAGATCCACGAGCAGTACTTC; cdr3_aa: CASSLPGQIHEQYF
d_call: TRBD1; v_call: TRBV28; clone_size: -; j_call: TRBJ2-2; cdr3_nt: TGTGCCAGCATCCCGGGACAGGCGAACACCGGGGAGCTGTTTTTT; cdr3_aa: CASIPGQANTGELFF
d_call: -; v_call: TRBV7-9; clone_size: -; j_call: TRBJ2-1; cdr3_nt: TGTGCCAGCAAGCTCTACAATGAGCAGTTCTTC; cdr3_aa: CASKLYNEQFF
d_call: -; v_call: TRBV9; clone_size: -; j_call: TRBJ1-1; cdr3_nt: TGTGCCAGCAGCGTAGGGTCAGGGATGAACACTGAAGCTTTCTTT; cdr3_aa: CASSVGSGMNTEAFF
d_call: TRBD1; v_call: TRBV13; clone_size: few; j_call: TRBJ2-7; cdr3_nt: TGTGCCAGCAGCGCCTTCCGGGACAGGCTTTCCTACGAGCAGTACTTC; cdr3_aa: CASSAFRDRLSYEQYF
d_call: -; v_call: TRBV21-1; clone_size: -; j_call: TRBJ2-7; cdr3_nt: TGTGCCAGCAGCAAAGCGCATAGGGGGTCGGGTAGGTACGAGCAGTACTTC; cdr3_aa: CASSKAHRGSGRYEQYF
d_call: TRBD2; v_call: TRBV7-9; clone_size: -; j_call: TRBJ2-7; cdr3_nt: TGTGCCAGCAGCTTAGTATGGGGACTAGCGGGAGTTCAGTACTTC; cdr3_aa: CASSLVWGLAGVQYF
d_call: TRBD1; v_call: TRBV30; clone_size: once; j_call: TRBJ1-2; cdr3_nt: TGTGCCTGGGACATTACGGGACAGGGAATAGGTGGCTACACCTTC; cdr3_aa: CAWDITGQGIGGYTF
d_call: TRBD2; v_call: TRBV30; clone_size: -; j_call: TRBJ2-5; cdr3_nt: TGTGCCTGGTATAGCGGGAGGGGGAAAGAGACCCAGTACTTC; cdr3_aa: CAWYSGRGKETQYF
d_call: -; v_call: TRBV7-3; clone_size: -; j_call: TRBJ2-1; cdr3_nt: TGTGCCAGCAGCTTAAAGGTCCCTCCGGCGGGCAATGAGCAGTTCTTC; cdr3_aa: CASSLKVPPAGNEQFF
d_call: TRBD1; v_call: TRBV2; clone_size: -; j_call: TRBJ1-1; cdr3_nt: TGTGCCAGGGGGAGGACAGGGGTCACTGAAGCTTTCTTT; cdr3_aa: CARGRTGVTEAFF
d_call: TRBD2; v_call: TRBV13; clone_size: -; j_call: TRBJ2-3; cdr3_nt: TGTGCCAGCAGCGACACTAGCGATTACACAGATACGCAGTATTTT; cdr3_aa: CASSDTSDYTDTQYF
d_call: TRBD2; v_call: TRBV9; clone_size: -; j_call: TRBJ2-1; cdr3_nt: TGTGCCAGCAGCGTAGAAGGGAGGACTAGCTTCTCAACCTACAATGAGCAGTTCTTC; cdr3_aa: CASSVEGRTSFSTYNEQFF
d_call: -; v_call: TRBV30; clone_size: -; j_call: TRBJ1-3; cdr3_nt: TGTGCCTGGAGTCCTGGAGCCGGAAACACCATATATTTT; cdr3_aa: CAWSPGAGNTIYF
d_call: TRBD1; v_call: TRBV4-1; clone_size: -; j_call: TRBJ2-2; cdr3_nt: TGCGCCAGCAGCCAACGAGGGACAGGGGAGTTCACCGGGGAGCTGTTTTTT; cdr3_aa: CASSQRGTGEFTGELFF
d_call: TRBD2; v_call: TRBV12-5; clone_size: -; j_call: TRBJ2-7; cdr3_nt: TGTGCTAGTGGTTTGGTATTGGCTAGCGGGGGATCCTACGAGCAGTACTTC; cdr3_aa: CASGLVLASGGSYEQYF
d_call: -; v_call: TRBV5-6; clone_size: -; j_call: TRBJ2-5; cdr3_nt: TGTGCCAGCAGCGCGGGGTGGGGGACTCCGGGGAGGGAGACCCAGTACTTC; cdr3_aa: CASSAGWGTPGRETQYF
d_call: -; v_call: TRBV7-9; clone_size: -; j_call: TRBJ1-5; cdr3_nt: TGTGCCAGCAGCCCACAGGGTGACCAGCCCCAGCATTTT; cdr3_aa: CASSPQGDQPQHF
d_call: TRBD1; v_call: TRBV29-1; clone_size: -; j_call: TRBJ1-1; cdr3_nt: TGCAGCGTCACAGGGGTAGGGAACACTGAAGCTTTCTTT; cdr3_aa: CSVTGVGNTEAFF
d_call: -; v_call: TRBV18; clone_size: once; j_call: TRBJ1-2; cdr3_nt: TGTGCCAGCTCACCATGGGCTTACGGAACCTATGGCTACACCTTC; cdr3_aa: CASSPWAYGTYGYTF
d_call: -; v_call: TRBV7-9; clone_size: few; j_call: TRBJ1-1; cdr3_nt: TGTGCCAGCAGCTTAGGGCCAACCTTGAACACTGAAGCTTTCTTT; cdr3_aa: CASSLGPTLNTEAFF
d_call: TRBD2; v_call: TRBV7-8; clone_size: few; j_call: TRBJ2-7; cdr3_nt: TGTGCCAGCAGCTTAGCGTTTAGCGGGGTGAGCTCCTACGAGCAGTACTTC; cdr3_aa: CASSLAFSGVSSYEQYF
d_call: TRBD1; v_call: TRBV5-1; clone_size: -; j_call: TRBJ2-2; cdr3_nt: TGCGCCAGCAGCCCCAACCTGGGACAGGGTTACACCGGGGAGCTGTTTTTT; cdr3_aa: CASSPNLGQGYTGELFF
d_call: -; v_call: TRBV6-6; clone_size: -; j_call: TRBJ2-7; cdr3_nt: TGTGCCAGCAGTTACCAGTACGAGCAGTACTTC; cdr3_aa: CASSYQYEQYF
d_call: TRBD2; v_call: TRBV4-1; clone_size: -; j_call: TRBJ2-5; cdr3_nt: TGCGCCAGCAGCGGGCAGCGGGGGTTAGGGTGGGAGCAGTACTTC; cdr3_aa: CASSGQRGLGWEQYF
d_call: -; v_call: TRBV27; clone_size: -; j_call: TRBJ1-6; cdr3_nt: TGTGCCAGCAGTCCCCGACAGGCATCACCCCTCCACTTT; cdr3_aa: CASSPRQASPLHF
d_call: TRBD2; v_call: TRBV10-2; clone_size: few; j_call: TRBJ2-1; cdr3_nt: TGCGCCAGCACCCGACTAGCTCCTTCCTACAATGAGCAGTTCTTC; cdr3_aa: CASTRLAPSYNEQFF
d_call: -; v_call: TRBV6-5; clone_size: few; j_call: TRBJ1-1; cdr3_nt: TGTGCCAGCTACTTCTCGCGGTCGAACACTGAAGCTTTCTTT; cdr3_aa: CASYFSRSNTEAFF
d_call: TRBD1; v_call: TRBV7-8; clone_size: -; j_call: TRBJ1-5; cdr3_nt: TGTGCCAGCAGCTCGGGACAGAATAGCAATCAGCCCCAGCATTTT; cdr3_aa: CASSSGQNSNQPQHF
d_call: TRBD1; v_call: TRBV5-4; clone_size: -; j_call: TRBJ1-2; cdr3_nt: TGTGCCAGCAGCCCGAACCCGGGACAGGGAGTAGGAGGCTACACCTTC; cdr3_aa: CASSPNPGQGVGGYTF
d_call: TRBD1; v_call: TRBV5-1; clone_size: once; j_call: TRBJ2-5; cdr3_nt: TGCGCCAGCAGCTTGGTTGGGACAGGGATATGGATCCAGTACTTC; cdr3_aa: CASSLVGTGIWIQYF
d_call: -; v_call: TRBV7-2; clone_size: -; j_call: TRBJ1-5; cdr3_nt: TGTGCCAGCAGCTTAGCGACGGCGGCAAGGCAGCCCCAGCATTTT; cdr3_aa: CASSLATAARQPQHF
d_call: -; v_call: TRBV7-9; clone_size: once; j_call: TRBJ1-6; cdr3_nt: TGTGCCAGCAGCTTACAGGGGACAAGCAATTCACCCCTCCACTTT; cdr3_aa: CASSLQGTSNSPLHF
d_call: TRBD1; v_call: TRBV30; clone_size: -; j_call: TRBJ1-5; cdr3_nt: TGTGCCTGGAGTACAGGGGGGCAGCCCCAGCATTTT; cdr3_aa: CAWSTGGQPQHF
d_call: -; v_call: TRBV30; clone_size: -; j_call: TRBJ2-3; cdr3_nt: TGTGCCTGGAGTGGTGGACTAAGCACAGATACGCAGTATTTT; cdr3_aa: CAWSGGLSTDTQYF
d_call: TRBD1; v_call: TRBV28; clone_size: -; j_call: TRBJ2-3; cdr3_nt: TGTGCCAGCAGACCCACAGGGGGCGCAGAGCAGTATTTT; cdr3_aa: CASRPTGGAEQYF
d_call: TRBD2; v_call: TRBV28; clone_size: -; j_call: TRBJ2-1; cdr3_nt: TGTGCCAGCACTACTAGCGGCAATGAGCAGTTCTTC; cdr3_aa: CASTTSGNEQFF
d_call: -; v_call: TRBV7-9; clone_size: -; j_call: TRBJ1-4; cdr3_nt: TGTGCCAGCAGCTTAGGGTCGATGAGCGAAAAACTGTTTTTT; cdr3_aa: CASSLGSMSEKLFF
d_call: TRBD2; v_call: TRBV6-5; clone_size: once; j_call: TRBJ2-5; cdr3_nt: TGTGCCAGCAGTTACGGGGGGGTATTTGAGACCCAGTACTTC; cdr3_aa: CASSYGGVFETQYF